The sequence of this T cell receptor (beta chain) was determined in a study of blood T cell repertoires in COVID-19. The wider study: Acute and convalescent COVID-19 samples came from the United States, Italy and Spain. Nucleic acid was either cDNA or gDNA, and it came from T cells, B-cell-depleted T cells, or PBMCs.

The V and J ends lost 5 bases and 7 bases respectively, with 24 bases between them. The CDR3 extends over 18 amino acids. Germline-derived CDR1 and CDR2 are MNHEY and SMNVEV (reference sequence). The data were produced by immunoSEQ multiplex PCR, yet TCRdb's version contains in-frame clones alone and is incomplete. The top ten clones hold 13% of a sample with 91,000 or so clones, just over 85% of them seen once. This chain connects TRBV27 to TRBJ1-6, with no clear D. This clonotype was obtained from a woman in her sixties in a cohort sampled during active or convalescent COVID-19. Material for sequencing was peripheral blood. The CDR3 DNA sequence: TGTGCCAGCAGTCGGGAATCCGCCCCTGGATATATAAATTCACCCCTCCACTTT. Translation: CASSRESAPGYINSPLHF.